The T cell receptor beta chain under discussion was sequenced for a study of blood T cell repertoires in COVID-19. In the study overall: Specimens from acute and convalescent COVID-19 originated in the United States, Italy and Spain. Sources were T cells, B-cell-depleted T cells, or PBMCs; the material itself was cDNA or gDNA.

In the source study's methods: Estimation of nucleated cell counts was performed using reference gene primer amplification. The protocol was immunoSEQ multiplex PCR, while the TCRdb copy is restricted to in-frame clones and leaves out a portion. For V, J and clone size, that table is used; D and trimming come from the DNA. Of tens of thousands of clones in the sample, 75% to 85% were seen once. Looked up from germline, CDR1 is LGHNA and CDR2 is YSLEER. There are 16 residues in the CDR3. The germline V and J ends were trimmed by 1 base and 1 base, with 13 bases remaining between them. The chain couples TRBV4-3 to TRBJ1-1; a weak D match, TRBD1 (5 bases). The receptor's source is a woman in her 70s with acute or convalescent COVID-19. Sequenced sample: peripheral blood. The CDR3 spells CASSQAGGGSNTEAFF. The CDR3 bases are TGCGCCAGCAGCCAAGCGGGGGGAGGATCGAACACTGAAGCTTTCTTT.